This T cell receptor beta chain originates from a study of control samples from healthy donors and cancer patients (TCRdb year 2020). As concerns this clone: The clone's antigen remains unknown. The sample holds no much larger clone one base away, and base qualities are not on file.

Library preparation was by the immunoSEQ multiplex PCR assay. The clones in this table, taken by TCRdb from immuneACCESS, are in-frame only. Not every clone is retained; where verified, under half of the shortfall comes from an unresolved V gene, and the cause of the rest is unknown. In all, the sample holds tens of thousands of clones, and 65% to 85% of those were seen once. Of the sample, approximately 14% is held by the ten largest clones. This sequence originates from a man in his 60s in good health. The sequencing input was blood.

CDR3 loop: CASSVVAGFGYTF. The sequenced DNA is TGTGCCAGCAGCGTAGTGGCCGGGTTCGGCTACACCTTC. The sequence is built from TRBV9 and TRBJ1-2; the D segment cannot be called with confidence. Taken from cysteine to phenylalanine, the CDR3 has 13 residues. The kept DNA is CDR3 alone, 39 bases in frame from the first base. V drops 0 bases and J drops 8 bases, leaving 11 bases in between. The germline V gene gives CDR1 as SGDLS and CDR2 as YYNGEE.